The entry below gives a single T cell receptor (beta chain) sequence along with its context. The clone's antigen remains unknown. Per-base quality was not reported, and no clone a single base away is much larger than it. The CDR3, cysteine through phenylalanine, is 14 amino acids long. CDR3 DNA is the only sequence kept; it has 42 bases, read in frame from the first base. Taken from the germline V gene, the CDR1 and CDR2 loops are MDHEN and SYDVKM. V lost 1 base and J lost 4 bases; the stretch between them is 10 bases long. The data originate from a study of STAT5B mutations in CD4+ large granular lymphocyte leukemia (dated by TCRdb to between 2022 and 2023). Study-level background: Among healthy controls, the CDR3 'QG' motif was associated with a particular HLA allele. The TCRbeta repertoires of CD4+ T-cell large granular lymphocyte leukemia patients were compared with the TCRbeta repertoires of healthy blood donors. The purity of purified fractions was confirmed by flow cytometry on FACSCanto II or FACSVerse to exceed 95% among lymphocytes.

TCRbeta rearrangements were sequenced from genomic DNA using the immunoSEQ assay at survey resolution. Per the original workflow: In the TCR sequencing data, the lowest productive clonotype frequency that could be detected was 2.59 x 10-5. Only productive TCRbeta rearrangements, defined as complete and in-frame sequences, were included in the analyses. Simpson clonality, calculated in the immunoSEQ Analyzer version 3.0, was used as the measure of sample clonality. Clones were categorized by frequency as very rare, small, medium, large (1-20%) or hyperexpanded (>20%). Generation probabilities were estimated with OLGA 1.2.3, V-gene circos plots were made with VDJtools, specificities were looked up in VDJdb, and CDR3 motifs were identified with GLIPH. Held by TCRdb, this immuneACCESS table contains in-frame sequences only and omits some clones. Under half of the omission traces to an unresolved V gene where checked; the cause of the rest is unknown. That table gives V, J and clone size, and the DNA gave D and trimming. This sample holds some 30,000 clones; about 71% were observed only once. Less than 0.5% of the sample comes from the top ten.

Overall study results and their limits: Enrichment of TRBV06-family usage was observed among the top patient clones (8/27) relative to healthy controls (2/35). Main leukemic clonotypes were private to each patient, although under 30% appeared at low frequency in other patients' non-leukemic repertoires. Greater clonality appeared to be present in CD4-sorted patient repertoires than in healthy CD4+ repertoires, and the difference was retained after the putative leukemic clones were removed. The data were not HLA-matched, and the higher clonality in CD4+ T-LGLL than in CD8+ T-LGLL could be due to the relatively small sample size.

The healthy controls were 37 blood donors, and the buffy coats of these donors were supplied by the Finnish Red Cross blood service. All TCR-sequenced material derived from peripheral blood: patient blood samples and healthy donor buffy coats. Ficoll-Hypaque gradient centrifugation was used to isolate peripheral blood mononuclear cells. CD4+ cells were purified magnetically from the buffy coats of healthy controls. The Gentra Puregene Cell and Tissue kit was used to extract genomic DNA, and a Qubit 2.0 fluorometer was used to measure the amount of genomic DNA. Sequenced material: CD4+ T cells from blood buffy coats. This sequence originates from a human donor in good health. The chain uses TRBV28 and TRBJ1-2; no confident D gene assignment can be made. The bases read TGTGCCAGCAGTTTATCCGGGCCACTCTATGGCTACACCTTC. Its translation reads: CASSLSGPLYGYTF.